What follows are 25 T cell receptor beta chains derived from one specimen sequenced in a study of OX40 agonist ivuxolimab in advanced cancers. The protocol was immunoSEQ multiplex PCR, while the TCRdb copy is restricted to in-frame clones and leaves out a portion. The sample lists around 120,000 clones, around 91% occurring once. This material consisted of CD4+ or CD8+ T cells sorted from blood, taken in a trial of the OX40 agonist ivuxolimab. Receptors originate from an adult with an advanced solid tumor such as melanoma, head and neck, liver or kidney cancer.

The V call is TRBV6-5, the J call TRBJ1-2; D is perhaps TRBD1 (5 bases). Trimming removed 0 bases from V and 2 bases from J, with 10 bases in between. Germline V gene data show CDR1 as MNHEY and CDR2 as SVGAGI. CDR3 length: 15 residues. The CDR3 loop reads CASSYSIGVNYGYTF. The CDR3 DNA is TGTGCCAGCAGTTACTCGATAGGGGTGAACTATGGCTACACCTTC.

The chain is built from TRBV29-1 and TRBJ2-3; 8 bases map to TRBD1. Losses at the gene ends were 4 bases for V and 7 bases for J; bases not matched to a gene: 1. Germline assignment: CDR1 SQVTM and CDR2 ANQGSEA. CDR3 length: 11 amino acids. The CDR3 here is CSVGQGNTQYF. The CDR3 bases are TGCAGCGTTGGACAGGGGAATACGCAGTATTTT.

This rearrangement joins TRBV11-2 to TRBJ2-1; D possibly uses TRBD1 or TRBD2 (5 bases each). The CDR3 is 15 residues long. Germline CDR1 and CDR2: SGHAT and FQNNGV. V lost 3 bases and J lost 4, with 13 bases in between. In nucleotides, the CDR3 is TGTGCCAGCAGCTTGTCCGGGACCCTATACAATGAGCAGTTCTTC. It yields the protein CASSLSGTLYNEQFF.

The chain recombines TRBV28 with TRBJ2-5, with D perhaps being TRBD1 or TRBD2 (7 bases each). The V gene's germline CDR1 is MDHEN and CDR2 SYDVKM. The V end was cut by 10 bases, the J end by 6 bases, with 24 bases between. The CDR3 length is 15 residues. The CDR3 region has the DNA TGTGCCACCTACCCTTTCCGACAGGGAGGGAAGACCCAGTACTTC. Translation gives CATYPFRQGGKTQYF.

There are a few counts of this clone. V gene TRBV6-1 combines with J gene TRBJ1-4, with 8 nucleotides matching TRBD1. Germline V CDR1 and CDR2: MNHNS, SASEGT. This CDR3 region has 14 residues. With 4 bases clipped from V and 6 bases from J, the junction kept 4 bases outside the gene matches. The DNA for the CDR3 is TGTGCCAGCAGTGCCGGACAGGGCTATGAAAAACTGTTTTTT. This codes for CASSAGQGYEKLFF.

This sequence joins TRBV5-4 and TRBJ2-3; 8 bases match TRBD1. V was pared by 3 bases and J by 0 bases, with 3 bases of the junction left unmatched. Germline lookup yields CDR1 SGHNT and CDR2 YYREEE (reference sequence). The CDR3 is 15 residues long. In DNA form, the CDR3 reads TGTGCCAGCAGCTACGGACAGGGAAGCACAGATACGCAGTATTTT. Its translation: CASSYGQGSTDTQYF.

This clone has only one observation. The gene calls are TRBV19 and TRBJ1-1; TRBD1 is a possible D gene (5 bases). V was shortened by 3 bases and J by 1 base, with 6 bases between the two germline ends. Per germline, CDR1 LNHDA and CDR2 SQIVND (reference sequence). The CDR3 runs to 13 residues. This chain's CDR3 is CASSITGNTEAFF. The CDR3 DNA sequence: TGTGCCAGTAGTATCACAGGGAACACTGAAGCTTTCTTT.

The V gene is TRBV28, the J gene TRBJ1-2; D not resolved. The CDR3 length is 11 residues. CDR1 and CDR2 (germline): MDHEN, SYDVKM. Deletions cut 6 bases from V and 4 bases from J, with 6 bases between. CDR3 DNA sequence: TGTGCCAGCAGCGACCCCTATGGCTACACCTTC. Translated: CASSDPYGYTF.

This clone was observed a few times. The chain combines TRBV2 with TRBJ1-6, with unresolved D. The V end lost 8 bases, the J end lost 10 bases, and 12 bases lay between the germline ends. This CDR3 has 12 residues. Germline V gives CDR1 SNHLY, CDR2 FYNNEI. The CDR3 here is CASLSEGSPLHF. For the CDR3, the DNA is TGTGCCAGCTTATCCGAGGGATCACCCCTCCACTTT.

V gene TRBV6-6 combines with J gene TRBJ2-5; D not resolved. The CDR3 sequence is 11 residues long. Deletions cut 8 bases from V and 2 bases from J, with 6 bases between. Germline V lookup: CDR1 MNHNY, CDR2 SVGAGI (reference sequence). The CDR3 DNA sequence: TGTGCCAGCGCCCCTCAAGAGACCCAGTACTTC. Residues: CASAPQETQYF.

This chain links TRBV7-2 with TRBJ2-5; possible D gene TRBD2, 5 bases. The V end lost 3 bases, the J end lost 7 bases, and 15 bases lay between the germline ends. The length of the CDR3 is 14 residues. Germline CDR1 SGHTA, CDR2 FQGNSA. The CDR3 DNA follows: TGTGCCAGCAGCTTGAGTAGAAACGCGGGGACCCAGTACTTC. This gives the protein CASSLSRNAGTQYF.

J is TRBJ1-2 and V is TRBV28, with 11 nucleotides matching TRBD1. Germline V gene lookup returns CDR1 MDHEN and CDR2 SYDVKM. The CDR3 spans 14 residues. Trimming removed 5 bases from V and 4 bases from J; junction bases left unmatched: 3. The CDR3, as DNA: TGTGCCAGCAGTAGGACAGGGGGCGGCTATGGCTACACCTTC. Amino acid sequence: CASSRTGGGYGYTF.

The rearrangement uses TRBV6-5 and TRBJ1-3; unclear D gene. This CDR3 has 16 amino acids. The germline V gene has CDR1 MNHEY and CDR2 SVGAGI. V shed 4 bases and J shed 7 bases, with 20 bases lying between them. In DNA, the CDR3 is TGTGCCAGCAGTTCCCAGCCGGCCTCAAAAAGGAACACCATATATTTT. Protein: CASSSQPASKRNTIYF.

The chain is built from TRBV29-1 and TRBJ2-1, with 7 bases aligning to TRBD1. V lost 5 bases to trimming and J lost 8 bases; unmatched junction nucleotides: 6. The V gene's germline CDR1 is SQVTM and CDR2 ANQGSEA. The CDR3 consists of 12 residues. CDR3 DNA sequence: TGCAGCGTTCGACAGGGAAGGGATGAGCAGTTCTTC. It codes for CSVRQGRDEQFF.

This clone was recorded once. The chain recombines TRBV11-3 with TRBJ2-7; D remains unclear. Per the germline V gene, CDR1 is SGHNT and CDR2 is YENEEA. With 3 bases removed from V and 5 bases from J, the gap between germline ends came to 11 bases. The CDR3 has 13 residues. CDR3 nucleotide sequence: TGTGCCAGCAGCTTGAGCCATAAGGACGAGCAGTACTTC. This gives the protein CASSLSHKDEQYF.

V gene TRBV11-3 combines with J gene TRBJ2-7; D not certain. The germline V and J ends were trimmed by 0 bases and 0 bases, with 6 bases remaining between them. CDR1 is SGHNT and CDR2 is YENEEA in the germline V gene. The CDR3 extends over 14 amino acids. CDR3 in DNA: TGTGCCAGCAGCTTAGACGGAAGCTCCTACGAGCAGTACTTC. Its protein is CASSLDGSSYEQYF.

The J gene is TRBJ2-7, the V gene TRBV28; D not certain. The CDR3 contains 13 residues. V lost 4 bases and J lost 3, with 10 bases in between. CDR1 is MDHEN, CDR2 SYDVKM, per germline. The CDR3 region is CASSSSVGYEQYF. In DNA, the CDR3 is TGTGCCAGCAGTTCTTCAGTCGGCTACGAGCAGTACTTC.

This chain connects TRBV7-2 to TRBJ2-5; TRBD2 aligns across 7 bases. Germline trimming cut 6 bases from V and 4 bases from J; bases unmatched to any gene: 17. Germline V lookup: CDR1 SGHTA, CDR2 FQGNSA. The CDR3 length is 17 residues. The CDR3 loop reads CASSPGRLARARETQYF. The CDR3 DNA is TGTGCCAGCAGTCCCGGGAGACTAGCCCGCGCCCGAGAGACCCAGTACTTC. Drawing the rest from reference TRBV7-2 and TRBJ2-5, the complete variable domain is GAGVSQSPSNKVTEKGKDVELRCDPISGHTALYWYRQSLGQGLEFLIYFQGNSAPDKSGLPSDRFSAERTGGSVSTLTIQRTQQEDSAVYLCASSPGRLARARETQYFGPGTRLLVL.

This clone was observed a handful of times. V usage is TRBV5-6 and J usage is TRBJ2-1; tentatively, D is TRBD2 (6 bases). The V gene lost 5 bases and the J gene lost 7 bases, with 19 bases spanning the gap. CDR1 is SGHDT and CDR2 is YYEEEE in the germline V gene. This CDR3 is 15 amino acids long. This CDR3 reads CASSKAGTGFNEQFF. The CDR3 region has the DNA TGTGCCAGCAGTAAAGCCGGGACTGGCTTTAATGAGCAGTTCTTC.

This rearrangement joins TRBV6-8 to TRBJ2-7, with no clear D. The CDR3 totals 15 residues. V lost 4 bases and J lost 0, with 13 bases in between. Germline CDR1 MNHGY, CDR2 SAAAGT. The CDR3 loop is CASSSPTQTSYEQYF. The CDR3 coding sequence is TGTGCCAGCAGTTCCCCGACTCAGACCTCCTACGAGCAGTACTTC.

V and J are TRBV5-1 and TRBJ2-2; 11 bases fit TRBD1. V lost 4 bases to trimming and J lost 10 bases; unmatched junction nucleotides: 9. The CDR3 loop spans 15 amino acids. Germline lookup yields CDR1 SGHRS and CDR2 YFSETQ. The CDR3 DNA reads TGCGCCAGCAGCCGAGGACAGGGGGCTAACGAGGAGCTGTTTTTT. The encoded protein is CASSRGQGANEELFF.

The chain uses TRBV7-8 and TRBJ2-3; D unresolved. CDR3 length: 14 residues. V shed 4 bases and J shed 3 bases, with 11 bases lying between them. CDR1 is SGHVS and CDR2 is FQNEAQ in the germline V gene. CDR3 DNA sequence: TGTGCCAGCAGCTCCCCCCCTGGGACAGATACGCAGTATTTT. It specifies CASSSPPGTDTQYF. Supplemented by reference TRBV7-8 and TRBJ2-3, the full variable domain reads GAGVSQSPRYKVAKRGQDVALRCDPISGHVSLFWYQQALGQGPEFLTYFQNEAQLDKSGLPSDRFFAERPEGSVSTLKIQRTQQEDSAVYLCASSSPPGTDTQYFGPGTRLTVL.

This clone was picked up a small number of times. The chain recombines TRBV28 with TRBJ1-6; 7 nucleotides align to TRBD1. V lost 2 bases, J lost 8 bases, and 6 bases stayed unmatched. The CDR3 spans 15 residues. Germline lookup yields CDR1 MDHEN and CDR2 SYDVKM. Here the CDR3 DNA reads TGTGCCAGCAGTTTACCAGGGGGGAGTTATTCACCCCTCCACTTT. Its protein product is CASSLPGGSYSPLHF. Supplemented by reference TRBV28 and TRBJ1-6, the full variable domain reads DVKVTQSSRYLVKRTGEKVFLECVQDMDHENMFWYRQDPGLGLRLIYFSYDVKMKEKGDIPEGYSVSREKKERFSLILESASTNQTSMYLCASSLPGGSYSPLHFGNGTRLTVT.

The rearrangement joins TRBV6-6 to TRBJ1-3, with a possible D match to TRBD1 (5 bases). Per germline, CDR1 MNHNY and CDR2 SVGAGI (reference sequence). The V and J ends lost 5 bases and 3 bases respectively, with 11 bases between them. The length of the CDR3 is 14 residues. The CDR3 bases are TGTGCCAGCAGTCCCAGGGAGATTGGAAACACCATATATTTT. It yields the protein CASSPREIGNTIYF.

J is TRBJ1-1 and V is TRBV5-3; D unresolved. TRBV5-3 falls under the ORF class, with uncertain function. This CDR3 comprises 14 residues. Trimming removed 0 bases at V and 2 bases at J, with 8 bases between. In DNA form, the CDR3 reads TGTGCCAGAAGCTTGGACAGAAAAAACACTGAAGCTTTCTTT. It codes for CARSLDRKNTEAFF.